The clone carrying this TCR beta chain appeared once. It is unclear where the CDR3 begins or ends on the DNA, so no DNA is shown, and the CDR3 is as TCRdb lists it. The sample is drawn from a study of T cell changes during pregnancy in multiple sclerosis. Using immunoSEQ multiplex PCR, the repertoire was profiled, and TCRdb retains in-frame clones only, with some absent. The sample carries approximately 90,000 clones, about 93% recorded once. The CDR3 has 16 amino acids, counting both end residues. This clonotype was obtained from a female donor with multiple sclerosis, enrolled in a pregnancy study. Sample: peripheral blood, taken in the third trimester of pregnancy. V usage is TRBV21-1 and J usage is TRBJ2-1; the table's D call, TRBD1, has no DNA check behind it. TRBV21-1 is flagged as a pseudogene. The CDR3 region is CASSVGQGAIGNEQFF.